Reported below is one TCR beta chain. Its target is not known. The junction departs from the called germline gene at one end, perhaps through a read error. The data were obtained in a study of cytomegalovirus exposure and HLA in healthy donors. Study outcomes and limitations: In an earlier analysis, in approximately 630 donors, most V segments appeared productive either ~87% or ~30% of the time. Usually a TCR sequence was rare, but some public TCRs were found in many donors.

Germline-derived CDR1 and CDR2 are SEHNR and FQNEAQ (reference sequence). This CDR3 has 15 amino acids. PCR primers comprised 60 Vbeta and 13 Jbeta primers. TCRdb's copy holds only in-frame clones and misses some; the assay was immunoSEQ multiplex PCR. The repertoire holds tens of thousands of clones, with roughly 80% as singletons. This clonotype was sampled from a woman in her forties in good health and CMV-seropositive. The sample taken for sequencing was PBMCs. This rearrangement joins TRBV7-9 to TRBJ1-3; TRBD1 is a possible D gene (5 bases). CDR3 loop: CSSSPRGTVENTIYF. The CDR3 nucleotides are TGTTCCAGCAGTCCCCGGGGGACGGTGGAAAACACCATATATTTT.